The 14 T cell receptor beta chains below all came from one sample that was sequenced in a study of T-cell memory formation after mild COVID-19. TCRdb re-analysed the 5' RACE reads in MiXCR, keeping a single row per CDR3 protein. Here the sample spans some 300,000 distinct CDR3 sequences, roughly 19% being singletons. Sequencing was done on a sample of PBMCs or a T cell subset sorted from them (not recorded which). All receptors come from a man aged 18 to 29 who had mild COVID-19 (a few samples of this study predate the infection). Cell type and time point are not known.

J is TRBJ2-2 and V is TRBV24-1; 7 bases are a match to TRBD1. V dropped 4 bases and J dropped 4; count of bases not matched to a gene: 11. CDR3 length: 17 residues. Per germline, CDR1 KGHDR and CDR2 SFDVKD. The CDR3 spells CATSDPPGTESTGELFF. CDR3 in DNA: TGTGCCACCAGTGACCCACCCGGGACAGAGAGCACCGGGGAGCTGTTTTTT.

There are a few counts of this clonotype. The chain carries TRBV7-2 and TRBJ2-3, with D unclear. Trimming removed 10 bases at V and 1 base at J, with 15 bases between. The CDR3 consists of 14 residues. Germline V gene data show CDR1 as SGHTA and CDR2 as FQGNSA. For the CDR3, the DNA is TGTGCCACCTCCCGGGCGTACGGCACAGATACGCAGTATTTT. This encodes CATSRAYGTDTQYF.

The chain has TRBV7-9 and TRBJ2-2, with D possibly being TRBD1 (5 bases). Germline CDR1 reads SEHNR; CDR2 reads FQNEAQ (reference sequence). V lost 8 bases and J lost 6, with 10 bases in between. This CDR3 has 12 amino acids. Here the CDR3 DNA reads TGTGCCAGCGTCCAGGGTTCCGGGGAGCTGTTTTTT. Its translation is CASVQGSGELFF.

For the CDR3, the DNA is TGTGCCAGCAGCGGTCAGCGGGACGGGACCCAGTACTTC. Translation: CASSGQRDGTQYF. The chain recombines TRBV9 with TRBJ2-5; 7 nucleotides agree with TRBD2. In germline, CDR1 is SGDLS, CDR2 YYNGEE. The CDR3 is made up of 13 amino acids. The trim removed 3 bases at V and 7 bases at J, leaving 6 bases unmatched.

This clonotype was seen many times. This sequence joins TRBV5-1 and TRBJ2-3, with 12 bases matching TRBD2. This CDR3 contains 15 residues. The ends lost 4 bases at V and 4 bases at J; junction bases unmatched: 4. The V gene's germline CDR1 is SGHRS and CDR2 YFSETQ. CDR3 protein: CASSRTSGVSDTQYF. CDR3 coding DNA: TGCGCCAGCAGCAGGACTAGCGGGGTATCAGATACGCAGTATTTT. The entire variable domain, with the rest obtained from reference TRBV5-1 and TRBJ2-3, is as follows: KAGVTQTPRYLIKTRGQQVTLSCSPISGHRSVSWYQQTPGQGLQFLFEYFSETQRNKGNFPGRFSGRQFSNSRSEMNVSTLELGDSALYLCASSRTSGVSDTQYFGPGTRLTVL.

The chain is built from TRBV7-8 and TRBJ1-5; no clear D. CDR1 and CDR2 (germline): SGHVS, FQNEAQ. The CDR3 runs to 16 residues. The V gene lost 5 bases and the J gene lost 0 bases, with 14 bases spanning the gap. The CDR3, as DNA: TGTGCCAGCAGCACCCTTCTCCCGGTTAGCAATCAGCCCCAGCATTTT. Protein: CASSTLLPVSNQPQHF.

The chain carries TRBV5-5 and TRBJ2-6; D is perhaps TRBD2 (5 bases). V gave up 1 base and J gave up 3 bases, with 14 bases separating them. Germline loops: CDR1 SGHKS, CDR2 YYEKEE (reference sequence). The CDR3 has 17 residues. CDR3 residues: CASSLTGGGFGANVLTF. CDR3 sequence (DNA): TGTGCCAGCAGCTTGACGGGTGGAGGCTTTGGGGCCAACGTCCTGACTTTC.

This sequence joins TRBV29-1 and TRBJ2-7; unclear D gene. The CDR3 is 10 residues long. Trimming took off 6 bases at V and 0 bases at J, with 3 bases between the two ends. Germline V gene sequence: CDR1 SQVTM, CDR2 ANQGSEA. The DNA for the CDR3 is TGCAGCGTCACCTCCTACGAGCAGTACGTC. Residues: CSVTSYEQYV.

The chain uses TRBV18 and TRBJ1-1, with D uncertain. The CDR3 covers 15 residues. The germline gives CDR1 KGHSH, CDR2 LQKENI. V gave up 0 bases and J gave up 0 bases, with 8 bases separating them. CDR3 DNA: TGTGCCAGCTCACCACCGAGCAGGTTGAACACTGAAGCTTTCTTT. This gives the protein CASSPPSRLNTEAFF.

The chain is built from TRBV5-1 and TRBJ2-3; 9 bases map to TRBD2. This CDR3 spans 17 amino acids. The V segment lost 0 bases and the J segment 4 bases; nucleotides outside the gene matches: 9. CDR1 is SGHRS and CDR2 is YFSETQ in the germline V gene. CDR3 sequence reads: CASSLEGLAGRADTQYF. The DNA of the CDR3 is TGCGCCAGCAGCTTGGAGGGGCTAGCGGGGCGGGCAGATACGCAGTATTTT.

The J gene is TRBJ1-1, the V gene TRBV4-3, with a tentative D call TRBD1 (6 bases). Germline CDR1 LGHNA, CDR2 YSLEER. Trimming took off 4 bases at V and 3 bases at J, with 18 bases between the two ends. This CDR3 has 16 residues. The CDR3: CASSPLRTESYTEAFF. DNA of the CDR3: TGCGCCAGCAGCCCCCTGCGGACAGAAAGCTACACTGAAGCTTTCTTT.

The CDR3 region has the DNA TGCGCCAGCAGCCAAGATCGGACTAGCGGGGGTACAGATACGCAGTATTTT. It codes for CASSQDRTSGGTDTQYF. J is TRBJ2-3 and V is TRBV4-3; the match to TRBD2 covers 13 bases. The germline CDR1 and CDR2 sequences are LGHNA and YSLEER. The trim removed 0 bases at V and 3 bases at J, leaving 3 bases unmatched. The CDR3 is made up of 17 amino acids.

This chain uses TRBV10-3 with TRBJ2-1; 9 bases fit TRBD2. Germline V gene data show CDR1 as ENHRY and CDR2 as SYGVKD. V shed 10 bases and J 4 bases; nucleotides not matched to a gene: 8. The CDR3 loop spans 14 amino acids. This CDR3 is CATQTSGAYNEQFF. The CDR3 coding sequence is TGTGCCACCCAGACTAGCGGTGCTTACAATGAGCAGTTCTTC.

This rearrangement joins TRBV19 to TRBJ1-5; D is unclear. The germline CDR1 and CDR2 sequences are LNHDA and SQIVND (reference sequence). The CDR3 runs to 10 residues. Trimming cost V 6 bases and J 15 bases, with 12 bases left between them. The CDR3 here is CASSGGSRHF. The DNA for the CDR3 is TGTGCCAGTAGCGGCGGTTCAAGGCATTTT. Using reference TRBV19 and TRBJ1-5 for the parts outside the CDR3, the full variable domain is DGGITQSPKYLFRKEGQNVTLSCEQNLNHDAMYWYRQDPGQGLRLIYYSQIVNDFQKGDIAEGYSVSREKKESFPLTVTSAQKNPTAFYLCASSGGSRHFGDGTRLSIL.